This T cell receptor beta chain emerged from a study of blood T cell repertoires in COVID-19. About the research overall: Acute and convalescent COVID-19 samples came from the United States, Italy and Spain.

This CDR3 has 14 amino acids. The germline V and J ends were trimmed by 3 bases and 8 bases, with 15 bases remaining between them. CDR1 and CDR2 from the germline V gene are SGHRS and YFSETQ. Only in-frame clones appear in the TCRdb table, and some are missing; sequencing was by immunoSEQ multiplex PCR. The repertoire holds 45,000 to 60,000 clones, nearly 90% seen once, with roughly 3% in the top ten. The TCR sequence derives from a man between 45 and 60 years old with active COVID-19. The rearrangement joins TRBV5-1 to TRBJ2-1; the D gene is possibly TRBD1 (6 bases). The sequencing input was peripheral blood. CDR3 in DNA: TGCGCCAGCAGCTCCGGGACAACTTGGGATGAGCAGTTCTTC. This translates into CASSSGTTWDEQFF.